Shown below are 27 T cell receptor beta chains from a single sample sequenced in a study of beta chain features in type 1 diabetes. Isolated RNA was reverse transcribed in full, so expressed TCRB transcripts were sequenced. The repertoire was sequenced with immunoSEQ multiplex PCR; TCRdb's copy has only in-frame clones and lacks some. Of more than 150,000 clones listed, around 10% are singletons. Sample: central memory CD4+ T cells from blood. The receptors stem from a man aged 18 to 35 in good health.

This clone was counted between two and nine times. The CDR3 region is CASSQNQGNTGELFF. CDR3 sequence (DNA): TGCGCCAGCAGCCAAAACCAGGGGAACACCGGGGAGCTGTTTTTT. The V gene is TRBV4-3, the J gene TRBJ2-2, with D perhaps matching TRBD1 (5 bases). Per germline, CDR1 LGHNA and CDR2 YSLEER. Trimming took 2 bases from V and 1 from J, leaving 8 bases between them. The CDR3 consists of 15 residues.

The chain uses TRBV28 and TRBJ1-4; no reliable D call. The CDR3 extends over 12 amino acids. Germline CDR1 is MDHEN and CDR2 is SYDVKM. V gave up 6 bases and J gave up 8 bases, with 10 bases separating them. The CDR3 here is CASRSTGEKLFF. The DNA of the CDR3 is TGTGCCAGCAGGTCTACCGGGGAAAAACTGTTTTTT.

The CDR3 region is CASSVTPRNTEAFF. CDR3 nucleotide sequence: TGTGCCAGCAGCGTAACCCCGCGGAACACTGAAGCTTTCTTT. The chain employs TRBV9 and TRBJ1-1; D gene unclear. Germline V gene sequence: CDR1 SGDLS, CDR2 YYNGEE. Deletions cut 1 base from V and 1 base from J, with 8 bases between. There are 14 residues in the CDR3.

This clone appeared a few times. The genes are TRBV4-3 and TRBJ2-4, with 10 bases fitting TRBD2. The V gene end was trimmed by 3 bases and the J gene end by 1 base; junction bases not matched to a gene: 9. This CDR3 region has 18 residues. The germline CDR1 and CDR2 sequences are LGHNA and YSLEER. The CDR3 protein is CASSHRLLAGDAKNIQYF. The CDR3 DNA follows: TGCGCCAGCAGCCATCGACTCCTAGCGGGAGATGCCAAAAACATTCAGTACTTC.

This clone was seen ten or more times. CDR3 residues: CASSLDRKNTEAFF. The DNA of the CDR3 is TGTGCCAGCAGCCTAGACAGAAAGAACACTGAAGCTTTCTTT. This chain uses TRBV7-9 with TRBJ1-1, with a possible D match to TRBD1 (5 bases). V lost 5 bases and J lost 1, with 11 bases in between. The germline CDR1 and CDR2 sequences are SEHNR and FQNEAQ (reference sequence). This CDR3 has 14 amino acids.

This clone came up many times. V is TRBV7-9 and J is TRBJ2-5; weak D call: TRBD1 (6 bases). The CDR3 extends over 13 amino acids. V lost 3 bases to trimming and J lost 4 bases, with 9 bases between them. Germline V gene data show CDR1 as SEHNR and CDR2 as FQNEAQ (reference sequence). The CDR3 loop reads CASSFDRPETQYF. The CDR3, as DNA: TGTGCCAGCAGCTTCGACAGGCCAGAGACCCAGTACTTC.

This clone was found once. J is TRBJ2-3 and V is TRBV4-3; 10 bases match TRBD2. The CDR3 has 14 residues. The V and J ends lost 4 bases and 4 bases, in that order; junction bases with no gene match: 2. CDR1 is LGHNA, CDR2 YSLEER, per germline. The CDR3 nucleotides are TGCGCCAGCAGCCTAAGCGGGAGGGCAGATACGCAGTATTTT. It yields the protein CASSLSGRADTQYF.

The chain recombines TRBV7-2 with TRBJ1-1; possibly TRBD1 for D (6 bases). There are 15 residues in the CDR3. The V gene's germline CDR1 is SGHTA and CDR2 FQGNSA. V shed 4 bases and J shed 1 base, with 13 bases lying between them. The CDR3 region is CASSSQGTANTEAFF. The CDR3 DNA follows: TGTGCCAGCAGCTCCCAGGGGACGGCGAACACTGAAGCTTTCTTT. The full variable domain, rest sourced from reference TRBV7-2 and TRBJ1-1, is GAGVSQSPSNKVTEKGKDVELRCDPISGHTALYWYRQSLGQGLEFLIYFQGNSAPDKSGLPSDRFSAERTGGSVSTLTIQRTQQEDSAVYLCASSSQGTANTEAFFGQGTRLTVV.

This chain links TRBV7-2 with TRBJ2-7; TRBD1 or TRBD2 may be the D gene (5 bases each). CDR1 is SGHTA and CDR2 is FQGNSA in the germline V gene. V dropped 3 bases and J dropped 12 bases, with 18 bases sitting between them. The CDR3 sequence is 13 residues long. The DNA of the CDR3 is TGTGCCAGCAGCTTTGACCTCCGGGACCTTCTGTACTTC. Amino acids: CASSFDLRDLLYF. The full variable domain, completed using reference TRBV7-2 and TRBJ2-7, is GAGVSQSPSNKVTEKGKDVELRCDPISGHTALYWYRQSLGQGLEFLIYFQGNSAPDKSGLPSDRFSAERTGGSVSTLTIQRTQQEDSAVYLCASSFDLRDLLYFGPGTRLTVT.

This clone was counted only a few times. This chain uses TRBV25-1 with TRBJ2-7; D might be TRBD1 (6 bases). In germline, CDR1 is MGHDK, CDR2 SYGVNS. The CDR3 runs 16 residues. V dropped 0 bases and J dropped 0 bases, with 12 bases sitting between them. CDR3 sequence: CASSEYGTSSSYEQYF. The CDR3 DNA is TGTGCCAGCAGTGAATATGGGACATCGAGCTCCTACGAGCAGTACTTC.

A remark on this clone: One end of the junction fails to match germline, which may point to a read error. This chain links TRBV7-8 with TRBJ2-5; no reliable D call. CDR1 and CDR2 (germline): SGHVS, FQNEAQ. This CDR3 has 13 residues. CDR3 coding DNA: TGTGCCAGCAGTTTAGACCGATCAGAGACCCAGTACTTC. Protein sequence: CASSLDRSETQYF.

The CDR3 here is CASRSGTGTSTGELFF. The CDR3 nucleotides read TGTGCCAGCAGATCGGGGACAGGGACGAGCACCGGGGAGCTGTTTTTT. The V call is TRBV5-4, the J call TRBJ2-2; TRBD1 matches 9 bases. V was pared by 5 bases and J by 4 bases, with 9 bases of the junction left unmatched. CDR1 is SGHNT and CDR2 is YYREEE in the germline V gene (reference sequence). This CDR3 is built from 16 residues.

This clone was observed a few times. The DNA for the CDR3 is TGTGCCAGTAGTCCCCGACAGCGCAATGAGCAGTTCTTC. Its translation is CASSPRQRNEQFF. The gene calls are TRBV19 and TRBJ2-1; the D gene is possibly TRBD1 (5 bases). V lost 5 bases to trimming and J lost 6 bases, with 11 bases between them. The CDR3 runs to 13 residues. Germline V CDR1 and CDR2: LNHDA, SQIVND (reference sequence).

The chain combines TRBV7-3 with TRBJ2-3; D call uncertain. This CDR3 region has 13 residues. The V gene lost 8 bases and the J gene lost 5 bases, with 14 bases spanning the gap. Germline V gene data show CDR1 as SGHTA and CDR2 as FQGTGA. DNA of the CDR3: TGTGCCAGCGGCAGATCGGGCAAAGATACGCAGTATTTT. This translates into CASGRSGKDTQYF.

The genes are TRBV7-9 and TRBJ1-3; 7 nucleotides match TRBD1. V lost 6 bases to trimming and J lost 8 bases; unmatched junction nucleotides: 7. The CDR3 sequence is 13 residues long. In germline, CDR1 is SEHNR, CDR2 FQNEAQ (reference sequence). CDR3 sequence reads: CASRPGQLDTIYF. CDR3 DNA sequence: TGTGCCAGCAGACCGGGACAGCTAGACACCATATATTTT. Combining the CDR3 with reference TRBV7-9 and TRBJ1-3 gives the whole variable domain DTGVSQNPRHKITKRGQNVTFRCDPISEHNRLYWYRQTLGQGPEFLTYFQNEAQLEKSRLLSDRFSAERPKGSFSTLEIQRTEQGDSAMYLCASRPGQLDTIYFGEGSWLTVV.

This clone appeared a few times. V usage is TRBV18 and J usage is TRBJ2-5; D possibly corresponds to TRBD1 (6 bases). The last part of the DNA fits TRBJ2-7 better; the J call may be wrong. The CDR3 covers 14 residues. The V gene's germline CDR1 is KGHSH and CDR2 LQKENI. The CDR3 protein is CASLREGGSYEQYF. The DNA for the CDR3 is TGTGCCAGCCTCCGGGAAGGGGGCTCCTACGAGCAGTACTTC.

The J gene is TRBJ2-7, the V gene TRBV5-1; D unresolved. The CDR3 loop spans 13 amino acids. Trimming stripped 0 bases from V and 2 bases from J, with 6 bases between. Germline lookup yields CDR1 SGHRS and CDR2 YFSETQ. The CDR3 DNA is TGCGCCAGCAGCTTGGTAGGAACCTACGAGCAGTACTTC. Translated, it gives CASSLVGTYEQYF.

The chain combines TRBV10-3 with TRBJ2-7, with D possibly called TRBD1 or TRBD2 (5 bases each). V was clipped by 3 bases and J by 2 bases, with 8 bases between them. Germline assignment: CDR1 ENHRY and CDR2 SYGVKD. This CDR3 region has 13 residues. The CDR3 coding sequence is TGTGCCATCAGTGACGGGACCGCCTACGAGCAGTACTTC. Protein: CAISDGTAYEQYF.

This clone has only a few counts. V usage is TRBV19 and J usage is TRBJ2-1; TRBD1 aligns across 9 bases. The V and J ends lost 7 bases and 5 bases, in that order; junction bases with no gene match: 6. This CDR3 comprises 14 residues. Germline V gives CDR1 LNHDA, CDR2 SQIVND (reference sequence). CDR3 residues: CASKNGQGNNEQFF. The CDR3 DNA follows: TGTGCCAGTAAAAATGGACAGGGGAACAATGAGCAGTTCTTC.

V is TRBV28 and J is TRBJ1-1, with D uncertain. Germline V gives CDR1 MDHEN, CDR2 SYDVKM. V was cut by 7 bases and J by 0 bases, with 6 bases left in between. The CDR3 is 12 residues long. The CDR3, as DNA: TGTGCCAGCAATCGGATGAACACTGAAGCTTTCTTT. Its protein is CASNRMNTEAFF.

This clone was seen only a few times. CDR3 residues: CASSPRLADHTGELFF. The CDR3, as DNA: TGTGCCAGCAGCCCCAGGTTAGCGGATCACACCGGGGAGCTGTTTTTT. The genes are TRBV7-2 and TRBJ2-2, with D possibly being TRBD2 (6 bases). The V end lost 5 bases, the J end lost 3 bases, and 16 bases lay between the germline ends. Germline V CDR1 and CDR2: SGHTA, FQGNSA. The CDR3 sequence is 16 residues long.

This clone was observed a few times. The chain uses TRBV29-1 and TRBJ1-2; TRBD1 is a possible D gene (6 bases). CDR1 and CDR2 (germline): SQVTM, ANQGSEA. The CDR3 has 13 amino acids. Trimming took 6 bases from V and 4 from J, leaving 15 bases between them. The CDR3 DNA is TGCAGCGTGGACTGGGGGGCAGGCTATGGCTACACCTTC. Translated: CSVDWGAGYGYTF.

This chain joins TRBV7-9 and TRBJ1-1; D is uncertain. V lost 5 bases to trimming and J lost 8 bases, with 6 bases between them. Germline V gene sequence: CDR1 SEHNR, CDR2 FQNEAQ (reference sequence). The CDR3 consists of 10 residues. For the CDR3, the DNA is TGTGCCAGCAGCCGCTCGGAAGCTTTCTTT. The encoded protein is CASSRSEAFF.

This clone was detected only a few times. The chain employs TRBV29-1 and TRBJ2-2, with 7 bases lining up with TRBD1. The V gene end was trimmed by 6 bases and the J gene end by 5 bases; junction bases not matched to a gene: 6. The germline gives CDR1 SQVTM, CDR2 ANQGSEA. The CDR3 runs 13 residues. CDR3: CSVPGQRTGELFF. The CDR3 DNA sequence: TGCAGCGTCCCGGGACAGAGGACCGGGGAGCTGTTTTTT.

This clone was detected a few times. The V and J genes are TRBV19 and TRBJ2-4; D remains unclear. The CDR3 consists of 11 residues. V was clipped by 3 bases and J by 8 bases, with 5 bases between them. The germline gives CDR1 LNHDA, CDR2 SQIVND (reference sequence). CDR3 residues: CASSMVDIQYF. Written as DNA, the CDR3 is TGTGCCAGTAGTATGGTGGACATTCAGTACTTC.

V usage is TRBV7-8 and J usage is TRBJ2-7; perhaps TRBD1 as D (5 bases). Germline V gene data show CDR1 as SGHVS and CDR2 as FQNEAQ. The CDR3 covers 13 residues. V lost 7 bases and J lost 6, with 16 bases in between. CDR3 amino acids: CASTRAPGLEQYF. The CDR3, as DNA: TGTGCCAGCACCCGAGCTCCAGGGCTCGAGCAGTACTTC.

The chain couples TRBV15 to TRBJ2-3, with D uncertain. Germline CDR1 LNHNV, CDR2 YYDKDF (reference sequence). V shed 3 bases and J shed 2 bases, with 12 bases lying between them. This CDR3 has 15 residues. The CDR3 region is CATSRAPPATDTQYF. The DNA for the CDR3 is TGTGCCACCAGCAGGGCGCCCCCAGCCACAGATACGCAGTATTTT.